Each of the 12 T cell receptor beta chains below was sequenced from the same sample in a study of OX40 agonist ivuxolimab in advanced cancers. The data were produced by immunoSEQ multiplex PCR, yet TCRdb's version contains in-frame clones alone and is incomplete. The sample carries 86,000 or so clones, around 94% recorded once. The input for sequencing was CD4+ or CD8+ T cells sorted from blood, taken in a trial of the OX40 agonist ivuxolimab. Receptors were obtained from an adult with an advanced solid tumor such as melanoma, head and neck, liver or kidney cancer.

The chain links TRBV6-6 to TRBJ2-1; a possible D gene is TRBD2 (5 bases). Trimming removed 4 bases from V and 0 bases from J, with 10 bases in between. Germline lookup yields CDR1 MNHNY and CDR2 SVGAGI (reference sequence). The CDR3 spans 15 residues. CDR3 sequence (DNA): TGTGCCAGCAGTTCCAGCGGAAGCTCCTACAATGAGCAGTTCTTC. Translation gives CASSSSGSSYNEQFF.

This clone was seen just once. The chain carries TRBV5-1 and TRBJ1-1; D not resolved. Germline V gene data show CDR1 as SGHRS and CDR2 as YFSETQ. V gave up 0 bases and J gave up 0 bases, with 15 bases separating them. The CDR3 is 17 residues long. As DNA, the CDR3 is TGCGCCAGCAGCTTGGACCGACGGAAACTACTGAACACTGAAGCTTTCTTT. Its translation: CASSLDRRKLLNTEAFF.

The CDR3, as DNA: TGTGCCAGCAGTGAATGGACAGGGAACACTGAAGCTTTCTTT. Its protein product is CASSEWTGNTEAFF. V gene TRBV25-1 combines with J gene TRBJ1-1; TRBD1 agrees at 7 bases. CDR1 and CDR2 (germline): MGHDK, SYGVNS. V trimming: 1 base; J trimming: 1 base; junction bases outside the gene matches: 0. The CDR3 has 14 amino acids.

This rearrangement joins TRBV10-3 to TRBJ2-3, with 10 nucleotides matching TRBD2. Germline CDR1 is ENHRY and CDR2 is SYGVKD. This CDR3 is 16 amino acids long. Trimming took 5 bases from V and 0 from J; bases not matched to a gene: 5. The CDR3 is CAISWTSGDSTDTQYF. The CDR3 coding sequence is TGTGCCATCAGTTGGACTAGCGGAGATAGCACAGATACGCAGTATTTT.

The chain carries TRBV6-1 and TRBJ2-7, with D perhaps TRBD1 (6 bases). Germline V CDR1 and CDR2: MNHNS, SASEGT. V lost 5 bases and J 6 bases, leaving 11 bases between the germline ends. The CDR3 contains 12 residues. The CDR3 DNA reads TGTGCCAGCAGTTTACAGGGAGCCGAGCAGTACTTC. Encoded protein: CASSLQGAEQYF.

The V and J genes are TRBV19 and TRBJ2-7, with TRBD1 matching over 9 bases. CDR3 length: 11 residues. Trimming cost V 9 bases and J 3 bases; bases outside gene matches: 0. Per germline, CDR1 LNHDA and CDR2 SQIVND (reference sequence). The CDR3 here is CARGQGYEQYF. In DNA form, the CDR3 reads TGTGCCAGGGGACAGGGCTACGAGCAGTACTTC.

This chain joins TRBV2 and TRBJ2-7; perhaps TRBD1 as D (5 bases). Germline CDR1 is SNHLY and CDR2 is FYNNEI. Trimming left V 7 bases short and J 9 bases short, with 19 bases between. The CDR3 is 13 amino acids. CDR3 bases: TGTGCCAGCAATCAGGGCCTCCTTGTTGGGCAGTACTTC. Translating gives CASNQGLLVGQYF.

This sequence joins TRBV5-5 and TRBJ1-1; D possibly corresponds to TRBD1 (5 bases). The V gene lost 4 bases and the J gene lost 5 bases, with 18 bases spanning the gap. This CDR3 has 15 residues. Germline CDR1 is SGHKS and CDR2 is YYEKEE (reference sequence). The CDR3, as DNA: TGTGCCAGCAGCGCGGCCGCAGGGATCTGGACTGAAGCTTTCTTT. Amino acids: CASSAAAGIWTEAFF.

This clone came up once. The chain couples TRBV15 to TRBJ1-1; a possible D gene is TRBD1 (5 bases). This CDR3 has 14 residues. V gave up 3 bases and J gave up 3 bases, with 11 bases separating them. CDR1 is LNHNV, CDR2 YYDKDF, per germline (reference sequence). The DNA of the CDR3 is TGTGCCACCAGCAGCCAGGTAGGGGACACTGAAGCTTTCTTT. This gives the protein CATSSQVGDTEAFF.

The chain links TRBV2 to TRBJ1-5; possible D gene TRBD1, 6 bases. The germline V gene encodes CDR1 SNHLY and CDR2 FYNNEI. Trimming left V 2 bases short and J 4 bases short, with 9 bases between. The CDR3 loop spans 14 amino acids. The CDR3 region has the DNA TGTGCCAGCAGTGAAACAGGGACGAATCAGCCCCAGCATTTT. Protein sequence: CASSETGTNQPQHF. The full variable domain, in which reference TRBV2 and TRBJ1-5 provide the parts outside the CDR3, is EPEVTQTPSHQVTQMGQEVILRCVPISNHLYFYWYRQILGQKVEFLVSFYNNEISEKSEIFDDQFSVERPDGSNFTLKIRSTKLEDSAMYFCASSETGTNQPQHFGDGTRLSIL.

This chain joins TRBV30 and TRBJ2-3; 8 bases map to TRBD2. V was clipped by 3 bases and J by 1 base; unmatched bases: 0. The CDR3 loop spans 13 amino acids. Germline V lookup: CDR1 GTSNPN, CDR2 SVGIG (reference sequence). CDR3 region: CAWRREGTDTQYF. The CDR3 nucleotides are TGTGCCTGGAGGCGGGAGGGCACAGATACGCAGTATTTT.

This clone was observed once. The chain has TRBV19 and TRBJ1-2; D unclear. From germline, CDR1 is LNHDA and CDR2 SQIVND (reference sequence). Trimming pared 3 bases from V and 0 bases from J, leaving 5 bases between. There are 13 residues in the CDR3. CDR3 nucleotides: TGTGCCAGTAGTATTAGGGCTAACTATGGCTACACCTTC. It specifies CASSIRANYGYTF.